Below are 11 T cell receptor beta chains sequenced from a single sample in a study of blood T cell repertoires in COVID-19. Profiling relied on immunoSEQ multiplex PCR, and the TCRdb table lists in-frame clones only, not all of them. The sample holds approximately 220,000 clones, roughly 83% seen once. The sequenced sample consisted of PBMCs or T cells enriched from blood (not recorded which). These TCRs come from a woman aged 40 to 50 with acute COVID-19.

The CDR3 coding sequence is TGTGCCACCTTGTCTACGGCTAACTATGGCTACACCTTC. It encodes CATLSTANYGYTF. This chain uses TRBV5-6 with TRBJ1-2; no clear D. Germline V gene lookup returns CDR1 SGHDT and CDR2 YYEEEE. The CDR3 runs to 13 residues. V gave up 9 bases and J gave up 0 bases, with 12 bases separating them.

The V gene is TRBV2, the J gene TRBJ2-7, with D uncertain. V lost 6 bases to trimming and J lost 1 base, with 7 bases between them. The CDR3 consists of 12 residues. Germline CDR1 is SNHLY and CDR2 is FYNNEI. CDR3 protein: CASSRWSYEQYF. CDR3 DNA sequence: TGTGCCAGCAGCAGGTGGTCCTACGAGCAGTACTTC.

J is TRBJ1-2 and V is TRBV6-5; no clear D gene. V shed 0 bases and J shed 6 bases, with 17 bases lying between them. The CDR3 extends over 16 amino acids. Germline V gene data show CDR1 as MNHEY and CDR2 as SVGAGI. CDR3 in amino acids: CASSYSPSGLVNGYTF. The CDR3, as DNA: TGTGCCAGCAGTTACTCACCTTCGGGTTTAGTGAATGGCTACACCTTC.

The V gene is TRBV7-2, the J gene TRBJ2-3; 10 nucleotides agree with TRBD2. The trim removed 3 bases at V and 3 bases at J, leaving 3 bases unmatched. The CDR3 covers 15 residues. Germline loops: CDR1 SGHTA, CDR2 FQGNSA. The CDR3 DNA reads TGTGCCAGCAGCTTTGTAGCGGGGGGTACAGATACGCAGTATTTT. The encoded protein is CASSFVAGGTDTQYF.

This chain links TRBV4-1 with TRBJ2-2; 8 bases match TRBD1. V was pared by 1 base and J by 4 bases, with 2 bases of the junction left unmatched. CDR1 and CDR2 (germline): MGHRA, YSYEKL. CDR3 length equals 15 residues. CDR3 coding DNA: TGCGCCAGCAGCCAAGCGCAGGGGGCCACCGGGGAGCTGTTTTTT. This translates into CASSQAQGATGELFF.

The chain is built from TRBV6-4 and TRBJ2-7, with a possible D match to TRBD2 (6 bases). There are 15 residues in the CDR3. Germline lookup yields CDR1 MRHNA and CDR2 SNTAGT. Trimming took 3 bases from V and 6 from J, leaving 18 bases between them. CDR3 residues: CASSEGAGEEFEQYF. The CDR3 DNA is TGTGCCAGCAGTGAAGGGGCCGGGGAGGAATTCGAGCAGTACTTC.

This chain links TRBV5-1 with TRBJ1-1; tentative D call: TRBD1 (5 bases). Trimming took 0 bases from V and 6 from J, leaving 15 bases between them. Germline lookup yields CDR1 SGHRS and CDR2 YFSETQ. The CDR3 spans 15 residues. The CDR3 DNA reads TGCGCCAGCAGCTTGGCCCAAGCAGGGCATGCTGAAGCTTTCTTT. Protein sequence: CASSLAQAGHAEAFF.

The chain joins TRBV10-1 to TRBJ2-5; perhaps TRBD1 as D (6 bases). This CDR3 contains 14 residues. V was clipped by 8 bases and J by 5 bases, with 18 bases between them. In germline, CDR1 is WNHNN, CDR2 SYGVQD (reference sequence). CDR3: CASPHRELGETQYF. Here the CDR3 DNA reads TGCGCCAGCCCTCACAGGGAATTAGGGGAGACCCAGTACTTC.

This rearrangement joins TRBV7-7 to TRBJ2-2; D is perhaps TRBD1 (6 bases). This CDR3 is 15 amino acids long. Looked up from germline, CDR1 is SSHAT and CDR2 is FNYEAQ (reference sequence). Trimming removed 4 bases at V and 5 bases at J, with 14 bases between. The CDR3 sequence is CASSWSTQGTGELFF. The CDR3 nucleotides read TGTGCCAGCAGCTGGAGCACCCAGGGGACCGGGGAGCTGTTTTTT.

The chain uses TRBV5-1 and TRBJ2-1; 7 bases agree with TRBD1. The CDR3 is made up of 14 amino acids. V dropped 0 bases and J dropped 6; count of bases not matched to a gene: 3. Germline CDR1 SGHRS, CDR2 YFSETQ. The CDR3 is CASSLERDSNEQFF. The CDR3 DNA reads as TGCGCCAGCAGCTTGGAGAGGGACAGCAATGAGCAGTTCTTC. Filled out from reference TRBV5-1 and TRBJ2-1, the complete variable domain reads KAGVTQTPRYLIKTRGQQVTLSCSPISGHRSVSWYQQTPGQGLQFLFEYFSETQRNKGNFPGRFSGRQFSNSRSEMNVSTLELGDSALYLCASSLERDSNEQFFGPGTRLTVL.

This clone was counted ten times or more. The chain links TRBV3-1 (or the pseudogene TRBV3-2) to TRBJ2-1, with 7 bases fitting TRBD2. This CDR3 is built from 13 residues. The germline gives CDR1 LGHDT, CDR2 YNNKEL (reference sequence). The junction had 11 bases not matched to a gene; V was cut back by 2 bases and J by 16 bases. Here the CDR3 reads CASSQRGPGGYFF. As DNA, the CDR3 is TGTGCCAGCAGCCAAAGAGGGCCGGGGGGATATTTCTTC.